This T cell receptor beta chain emerged from a study of blood T cells in healthy people across ages. Study-wide results and limits: PBMCs left unsorted prevented a conclusive naive versus antigen-experienced comparison.

Total RNA was extracted at no less than 5 micrograms per sample. With a J-beta primer mix and a sample-barcoded 5' primer, a second PCR ran about 6 to 11 cycles. In TCRdb, the 5' RACE reads were re-called with MiXCR into one record per CDR3 protein. This sample has 800,000 to 900,000 distinct CDR3 sequences, with 62% found just once. Concerning this clonotype: Its antigen remains unknown.

Germline lookup yields CDR1 KGHSH and CDR2 LQKENI. Trimming stripped 3 bases from V and 8 bases from J, with 20 bases between. The CDR3 extends over 16 amino acids. Input material: blood. The source of this sequence is a man younger than 40 in good health. The chain employs TRBV18 and TRBJ2-1; possibly TRBD2 for D (6 bases). CDR3 DNA sequence: TGTGCCAGCTCACCCGCGGGGCTAGCGATGGGGGATGAGCAGTTCTTC. Translating it yields CASSPAGLAMGDEQFF.